The rows below give T cell receptor beta chains drawn from one sample of a study of T cells in Graves' hyperthyroidism and ophthalmopathy. TCRdb analysed the multiplex PCR reads with MiXCR anew, one entry per CDR3 protein. The table shows about 640,000 distinct CDR3 sequences, with around 20% occurring only once. Sequenced input: blood. These receptors were collected from a man aged 30 to 45 with Graves' ophthalmopathy. The conserved cysteine and the conserved F or W are not part of the CDR3 here. Clone size is stated in some rows and not others, as once, few, many or a class when expanded.

clone_size v_call cdr3_aa
NA TRBV5-1 ASSRAGGPDQETQY
NA TRBV20-1 SARVDDRAYEQY
few TRBV6-6 ASSYSVGAEGEKLF
NA TRBV10-2 ASDGGGDGTDTQY
NA TRBV14 ASSHLGLAESNTGELF
many TRBV11-2 ASSLDRWAGGTYEQY
many TRBV6-2/TRBV6-3 ASHMGTGQETQY
many TRBV11-2 ASSLELAGGAETQY
many TRBV7-2 ASSRLTGKTAGSLGTEAF
many TRBV6-2/TRBV6-3 ASSYEGQVANTGELF
NA TRBV4-1 ASSRTQEGQPQH
few TRBV7-9 ASSLGLGWSDGARYEQY
few TRBV4-1 ASSPVGTGDTYEQY
few TRBV18 ASSPGTGGFEQY
many TRBV20-1 SVYSGSRTDTQY
few TRBV28 ASSTRKGAGTSYEQY
few TRBV30 AWNRGGSPLH
NA TRBV20-1 SVRPPGLAESSYEQY
many TRBV7-2 ASSQRGSYNEQF
few TRBV20-1 SAPPGQLDSPLH